These T cell receptor beta chains were read from a single sample in a study of OX40 agonist ivuxolimab in advanced cancers. This table comes from immunoSEQ multiplex PCR, and its TCRdb copy is limited to in-frame clones, with some not included. The sample consists of about 73,000 clones, 75% to 90% of them appearing once. Here the sequenced sample was CD4+ or CD8+ T cells sorted from blood, taken in a trial of the OX40 agonist ivuxolimab. The receptor set was obtained from an adult with an advanced solid tumor such as melanoma, head and neck, liver or kidney cancer. The CDR3 runs from the conserved cysteine through the conserved F or W. A D gene is named only where the DNA matches it firmly. Not all rows give a size; the values are once, few, many and, for expanded clones, a class.

CDR3 protein: CASSHGTEETQYF; CDR3 DNA: TGTGCCAGCAGCCACGGGACGGAAGAGACCCAGTACTTC; V gene: TRBV11-2; D gene: -; J gene: TRBJ2-5; clone size: once
CDR3 protein: CASSQLIPRSGETQYF; CDR3 DNA: TGCGCCAGCAGCCAACTCATTCCTAGAAGCGGAGAGACCCAGTACTTC; V gene: TRBV4-1; D gene: -; J gene: TRBJ2-5; clone size: -
CDR3 protein: CASSVSGRTYNEQFF; CDR3 DNA: TGTGCCAGCAGCGTTAGCGGGAGGACCTACAATGAGCAGTTCTTC; V gene: TRBV28; D gene: TRBD2; J gene: TRBJ2-1; clone size: -
CDR3 protein: CASRLPAYGYTF; CDR3 DNA: TGTGCCAGTAGACTCCCTGCCTATGGCTACACCTTC; V gene: TRBV19; D gene: -; J gene: TRBJ1-2; clone size: -
CDR3 protein: CASSSQGQENTIYF; CDR3 DNA: TGTGCCAGCAGTTCACAGGGACAGGAAAACACCATATATTTT; V gene: TRBV27; D gene: TRBD1; J gene: TRBJ1-3; clone size: -
CDR3 protein: CASSPYRQTSGANVLTF; CDR3 DNA: TGTGCCAGCAGTCCCTACAGGCAAACCAGTGGGGCCAACGTCCTGACTTTC; V gene: TRBV27; D gene: -; J gene: TRBJ2-6; clone size: -
CDR3 protein: CASSFGTIQYEQYF; CDR3 DNA: TGTGCCAGCAGCTTCGGGACTATTCAATACGAGCAGTACTTC; V gene: TRBV7-8; D gene: TRBD2; J gene: TRBJ2-7; clone size: -
CDR3 protein: CASRSYSGTYEQYF; CDR3 DNA: TGTGCCAGCAGGAGTTATAGCGGGACGTACGAGCAGTACTTC; V gene: TRBV27; D gene: TRBD2; J gene: TRBJ2-7; clone size: -
CDR3 protein: CASREYNEQFF; CDR3 DNA: TGTGCCAGTAGAGAGTACAATGAGCAGTTCTTC; V gene: TRBV19; D gene: -; J gene: TRBJ2-1; clone size: -
CDR3 protein: CASSLTGDYNEQFF; CDR3 DNA: TGCGCCAGCAGTTTAACAGGGGACTACAATGAGCAGTTCTTC; V gene: TRBV5-1; D gene: TRBD1; J gene: TRBJ2-1; clone size: -
CDR3 protein: CAAGDPGWGALLMNTEAFF; CDR3 DNA: TGTGCCGCAGGAGACCCGGGGTGGGGGGCCCTTCTCATGAACACTGAAGCTTTCTTT; V gene: TRBV7-9; D gene: -; J gene: TRBJ1-1; clone size: -
CDR3 protein: CATSDGSSYNSPLHF; CDR3 DNA: TGTGCCACCAGCGACGGTAGCTCCTATAATTCACCCCTCCACTTT; V gene: TRBV15; D gene: -; J gene: TRBJ1-6; clone size: once
CDR3 protein: CASSPLRLVHSEQFF; CDR3 DNA: TGTGCCAGCAGCCCCCTTCGACTAGTCCACAGTGAGCAGTTCTTC; V gene: TRBV5-4; D gene: -; J gene: TRBJ2-1; clone size: -
CDR3 protein: CAWMRISGNTIYF; CDR3 DNA: TGTGCCTGGATGAGAATCTCTGGAAACACCATATATTTT; V gene: TRBV30; D gene: -; J gene: TRBJ1-3; clone size: -
CDR3 protein: CASSGVYEQYF; CDR3 DNA: TGTGCCAGCAGCGGGGTCTACGAGCAGTACTTC; V gene: TRBV5-4; D gene: -; J gene: TRBJ2-7; clone size: -
CDR3 protein: CASSPITSNTGELFF; CDR3 DNA: TGTGCCAGCAGCCCAATAACCTCGAACACCGGGGAGCTGTTTTTT; V gene: TRBV7-9; D gene: -; J gene: TRBJ2-2; clone size: -
CDR3 protein: CASSYGAGTLYNEQFF; CDR3 DNA: TGTGCCAGCAGTTACGGAGCCGGGACCCTTTACAATGAGCAGTTCTTC; V gene: TRBV6-5; D gene: -; J gene: TRBJ2-1; clone size: -
CDR3 protein: CASLITGELFF; CDR3 DNA: TGTGCCAGCCTCATCACCGGGGAGCTGTTTTTT; V gene: TRBV6-1; D gene: -; J gene: TRBJ2-2; clone size: few
CDR3 protein: CASSLTRWDRGYEQYF; CDR3 DNA: TGTGCCAGCAGTTTAACGAGGTGGGACAGGGGCTACGAGCAGTACTTC; V gene: TRBV6-5; D gene: TRBD1; J gene: TRBJ2-7; clone size: -
CDR3 protein: CASSSLAGPTRETQYF; CDR3 DNA: TGTGCCAGCAGCTCACTAGCGGGGCCCACCCGGGAGACCCAGTACTTC; V gene: TRBV7-3; D gene: TRBD2; J gene: TRBJ2-5; clone size: -
CDR3 protein: CASSLQLAFTDTQYF; CDR3 DNA: TGTGCCAGCAGCTTACAACTAGCGTTCACAGATACGCAGTATTTT; V gene: TRBV7-6; D gene: TRBD2; J gene: TRBJ2-3; clone size: -
CDR3 protein: CASSQGKLRTEAFF; CDR3 DNA: TGTGCCAGCAGTCAGGGAAAACTCAGGACTGAAGCTTTCTTT; V gene: TRBV2; D gene: -; J gene: TRBJ1-1; clone size: -
CDR3 protein: CASSPEGSSGANVLTF; CDR3 DNA: TGTGCCAGCAGCCCAGAGGGCAGCTCTGGGGCCAACGTCCTGACTTTC; V gene: TRBV7-9; D gene: -; J gene: TRBJ2-6; clone size: -
CDR3 protein: CASSLANTEAFF; CDR3 DNA: TGTGCCAGCAGCCTAGCGAACACTGAAGCTTTCTTT; V gene: TRBV5-4; D gene: -; J gene: TRBJ1-1; clone size: -